The 9 T cell receptor beta chains below were found in one sample sequenced in a study of T cells after yellow fever vaccination. TCRdb itself ran the 5' RACE reads through MiXCR, one entry per CDR3 protein. The sample lists 360,000 or so distinct CDR3 sequences, roughly 12% seen once, with roughly a sixth in the top ten. The sample consisted of PBMCs, taken on the day of the first yellow fever vaccination. The receptors derive from a young man who received the YFV17D yellow fever vaccine.

This chain links TRBV6-5 with TRBJ2-7; maybe TRBD2 (7 bases). Trimming left V 2 bases short and J 2 bases short, with 19 bases between. In germline, CDR1 is MNHEY, CDR2 SVGAGI. The CDR3 has 17 amino acids. CDR3 coding DNA: TGTGCCAGCAGTTACCAGACTGGGGGGGGCCAACCCTACGAGCAGTACTTC. This gives the protein CASSYQTGGGQPYEQYF.

V is TRBV7-3 and J is TRBJ1-3, with D maybe TRBD1 (6 bases). This CDR3 is 14 amino acids long. Per the germline V gene, CDR1 is SGHTA and CDR2 is FQGTGA. Trimming cost V 4 bases and J 2 bases, with 9 bases left between them. The CDR3 nucleotides read TGTGCCAGCAGCTCACAGGGTGCTGGAAACACCATATATTTT. Translated: CASSSQGAGNTIYF.

This clonotype appeared a few times. In DNA form, the CDR3 reads TGTGCCATCAAGGATAGGACGTACGAGCAGTACTTC. Encoded protein: CAIKDRTYEQYF. This chain connects TRBV10-3 to TRBJ2-7; D ambiguous. CDR3 length: 12 amino acids. Germline-derived CDR1 and CDR2 are ENHRY and SYGVKD. V was pared by 7 bases and J by 4 bases, with 11 bases between.

In its sample, this clonotype was seen a few times. This chain joins TRBV4-2 and TRBJ1-2; the D is unclear. Deletions cut 0 bases from V and 8 bases from J, with 19 bases between. The CDR3 covers 16 residues. Germline loops: CDR1 LGHNA, CDR2 YNFKEQ. CDR3 DNA: TGTGCCAGCAGCCAAGATCCTTCGAGGGAAGGAGGGGGCTACACCTTC. Protein: CASSQDPSREGGGYTF.

The chain carries TRBV28 and TRBJ1-2; TRBD1 aligns across 9 bases. The CDR3 runs 15 residues. Germline V lookup: CDR1 MDHEN, CDR2 SYDVKM. J gave up 3 bases and V 4 bases, and 6 bases lay outside the gene matches. The DNA of the CDR3 is TGTGCCAGCAGTTGGACAGGGGTAGAGGACTATGGCTACACCTTC. Translation: CASSWTGVEDYGYTF.

J is TRBJ2-1 and V is TRBV6-5, with 14 bases that match TRBD2. Germline trimming cut 4 bases from V and 6 bases from J; bases unmatched to any gene: 8. Germline CDR1 MNHEY, CDR2 SVGAGI. This CDR3 is built from 17 residues. In DNA form, the CDR3 reads TGTGCCAGCAGTTGGGGACTAGCGGGGGAGGTAGGCAATGAGCAGTTCTTC. It translates to CASSWGLAGEVGNEQFF.

This clonotype has just a few counts. The V call is TRBV7-3, the J call TRBJ2-1, with TRBD2 matching 8 bases. Germline CDR1 is SGHTA and CDR2 is FQGTGA. The CDR3 is made up of 14 amino acids. The V and J ends lost 4 bases and 4 bases, in that order; junction bases with no gene match: 3. CDR3 bases: TGTGCCAGCAGCTCGGCTAGCGGGTACAATGAGCAGTTCTTC. Protein: CASSSASGYNEQFF.

This chain links TRBV2 with TRBJ2-5; D could derive from TRBD1 or TRBD2 (6 bases each). The ends were cut back, 6 bases at V and 1 base at J, with 18 bases in the middle. From germline, CDR1 is SNHLY and CDR2 FYNNEI. CDR3 length: 16 residues. The CDR3 here is CASSRNGGASQETQYF. The CDR3 nucleotides are TGTGCCAGCAGCCGAAACGGGGGCGCGAGCCAAGAGACCCAGTACTTC.

This clonotype was recorded a few times. This chain joins TRBV10-3 and TRBJ1-6; 8 bases fit TRBD1. The germline CDR1 and CDR2 sequences are ENHRY and SYGVKD. The CDR3 sequence is 14 residues long. Trimming took 5 bases from V and 9 from J; bases not matched to a gene: 6. The CDR3, as DNA: TGTGCCATCAGTCCCGGGACAGGCCCTTCACCCCTCCACTTT. Translating gives CAISPGTGPSPLHF.